This is a list of T cell receptor beta chains from one sample in a study of cytotoxic CD8 clonotypes in ibrutinib-treated CLL. Here immunoSEQ multiplex PCR was the method, and the copy in TCRdb shows in-frame clones only, minus some. The sample contains some 200,000 clones, roughly 79% of which appear only once. The source material was PBMCs, sampled after 12 months of ibrutinib treatment. These receptors were obtained from a human donor with chronic lymphocytic leukemia. The CDR3 runs from the conserved cysteine through the conserved F or W. The D gene is left open where the match is weak. Size tells how often a clone was seen (once, few, many) or the class of an expanded clone, and some rows leave it out.

J gene | clone size | V gene | D gene | CDR3 protein | CDR3 DNA
TRBJ2-5 | . | TRBV4-2 | . | CASSQEVGETQYF | TGTGCCAGCAGCCAAGAGGTAGGAGAGACCCAGTACTTC
TRBJ1-2 | . | TRBV7-2 | . | CASSSRGQSIYTF | TGTGCCAGCAGTTCCCGGGGGCAGTCGATCTACACCTTC
TRBJ2-1 | . | TRBV5-1 | TRBD2 | CASSLRTSVGEQFF | TGCGCCAGCAGCTTAAGGACTAGCGTCGGTGAGCAGTTCTTC
TRBJ2-4 | . | TRBV19 | . | CASSSLAEPKGIQYF | TGTGCCAGTAGCAGCTTAGCGGAACCCAAGGGGATTCAGTACTTC
TRBJ1-1 | . | TRBV4-1 | . | CASSYRQDMNTEAFF | TGCGCCAGCAGCTACCGACAGGACATGAACACTGAAGCTTTCTTT
TRBJ2-1 | . | TRBV4-1 | TRBD2 | CASSQVPSGPVEQFF | TGCGCCAGCAGCCAAGTCCCTAGCGGGCCCGTCGAGCAGTTCTTC
TRBJ2-1 | . | TRBV14 | . | CASSLLDSYNEQFF | TGTGCCAGCAGCCTATTGGACAGCTACAATGAGCAGTTCTTC
TRBJ2-5 | . | TRBV6-4 | . | CASSDSAPKQETQYF | TGTGCCAGCAGTGACTCTGCACCTAAGCAAGAGACCCAGTACTTC
TRBJ1-3 | . | TRBV9 | . | CASSVDPSSNTIYF | TGTGCCAGCAGCGTGGACCCCTCGTCAAACACCATATATTTT
TRBJ1-4 | . | TRBV15 | . | CATSRDLVEEKLFF | TGTGCCACCAGCAGAGATTTGGTAGAGGAAAAACTGTTTTTT
TRBJ2-7 | . | TRBV9 | TRBD1 | CASSSGWDRDSDEQYF | TGTGCCAGCAGCTCCGGCTGGGACAGGGATTCGGACGAGCAGTACTTC
TRBJ1-1 | . | TRBV19 | . | CASSIGGWVSTEAFF | TGTGCCAGTAGTATTGGGGGTTGGGTATCCACTGAAGCTTTCTTT
TRBJ2-5 | . | TRBV2 | TRBD1 | CASKGAETVGETQYF | TGTGCCAGCAAGGGGGCAGAAACGGTGGGAGAGACCCAGTACTTC
TRBJ2-5 | . | TRBV6-5 | TRBD1 | CASRATGGGETQYF | TGTGCCAGCAGAGCGACAGGGGGAGGAGAGACCCAGTACTTC
TRBJ2-5 | . | TRBV11-2 | TRBD1 | CASSAAGTGQETQYF | TGTGCCAGCAGCGCGGCCGGGACAGGCCAAGAGACCCAGTACTTC
TRBJ1-6 | . | TRBV27 | . | CASSLNPSNSPLHF | TGTGCCAGCAGTTTAAACCCCAGTAATTCACCCCTCCACTTT
TRBJ2-2 | . | TRBV14 | . | CASSQSFYWLNTGELFF | TGTGCCAGCAGCCAATCTTTCTACTGGCTAAACACCGGGGAGCTGTTTTTT
TRBJ2-7 | few | TRBV5-4 | TRBD1 | CASSLGWGQGNYEQYF | TGTGCCAGCAGCTTGGGATGGGGACAGGGCAACTACGAGCAGTACTTC
TRBJ1-1 | . | TRBV6-5 | . | CASRPPTQGEAFF | TGTGCCAGCAGGCCCCCAACCCAGGGTGAAGCTTTCTTT
TRBJ1-5 | few | TRBV19 | . | CASEWTGNQPQHF | TGTGCCAGTGAGTGGACCGGGAATCAGCCCCAGCATTTT
TRBJ1-5 | . | TRBV7-7 | . | CASSLGYNQPQHF | TGTGCTAGCAGCTTAGGCTACAATCAGCCCCAGCATTTT
TRBJ2-2 | . | TRBV6-5 | . | CATTSAGNTGELFF | TGTGCCACCACGAGTGCGGGGAACACCGGGGAGCTGTTTTTT
TRBJ1-2 | many | TRBV27 | . | CASSSDVSTASYGYTF | TGTGCCAGCAGTTCTGATGTTTCGACAGCCTCTTATGGCTACACCTTC
TRBJ2-5 | . | TRBV7-9 | TRBD1 | CASSLRQGYWETQYF | TGTGCCAGCAGCCTCCGACAGGGGTATTGGGAGACCCAGTACTTC
TRBJ1-2 | . | TRBV10-3 | . | CAISDHQTGQRGYTF | TGTGCCATCAGTGACCACCAGACGGGGCAGCGTGGCTACACCTTC
TRBJ2-7 | . | TRBV6-5 | . | CASSYAGRAHEQYF | TGTGCCAGCAGTTACGCAGGCAGGGCCCACGAGCAGTACTTC
TRBJ2-1 | . | TRBV30 | . | CAWTGTSRGEQFF | TGTGCCTGGACAGGGACCAGTCGGGGTGAGCAGTTCTTC
TRBJ1-2 | . | TRBV7-2 | . | CASSLYISYIGYTF | TGTGCCAGCAGCTTATATATCAGCTATATCGGCTACACCTTC
TRBJ2-2 | . | TRBV27 | . | CASSSWTEHTGELFF | TGTGCCAGCAGTTCATGGACAGAACACACCGGGGAGCTGTTTTTT
TRBJ1-6 | . | TRBV30 | . | CAWSDYSPLHF | TGTGCCTGGAGTGACTATTCACCCCTCCACTTT
TRBJ2-1 | . | TRBV6-6 | TRBD2 | CASSSRTSVNEQFF | TGTGCCAGCAGTTCGCGGACTAGCGTCAATGAGCAGTTCTTC
TRBJ2-7 | . | TRBV5-4 | . | CASSTRDTAYEQYF | TGTGCCAGCAGCACTCGGGACACCGCCTACGAGCAGTACTTC
TRBJ2-7 | . | TRBV28 | . | CASSLALGAAKQYF | TGTGCCAGCAGTTTAGCACTGGGGGCCGCCAAGCAGTACTTC
TRBJ1-1 | . | TRBV7-9 | TRBD1 | CASSPPAGQHTEAFF | TGTGCCAGCAGCCCCCCGGCGGGACAGCACACTGAAGCTTTCTTT
TRBJ2-3 | . | TRBV5-1 | TRBD2 | CASGYSGTSGKGDTQYF | TGCGCCAGCGGATATTCCGGGACTAGCGGGAAGGGGGATACGCAGTATTTT
TRBJ1-2 | . | TRBV6-1 | . | CASLKMGFNYGYTF | TGTGCCAGCCTAAAGATGGGTTTCAACTATGGCTACACCTTC
TRBJ2-7 | . | TRBV4-1 | TRBD1 | CASSSPRTGHYEQYF | TGCGCCAGCAGCTCACCCCGGACAGGGCACTACGAGCAGTACTTC
TRBJ1-4 | . | TRBV7-3 | . | CASSRGPDEKLFF | TGTGCCAGCAGCCGAGGACCTGATGAAAAACTGTTTTTT
TRBJ1-5 | . | TRBV5-1 | . | CASSRGSGQPQHF | TGCGCCAGCAGCCGGGGGTCAGGCCAGCCCCAGCATTTT
TRBJ1-1 | . | TRBV18 | . | CASSLSRTEAFF | TGTGCCAGCTCACTCTCAAGAACTGAAGCTTTCTTT
TRBJ2-1 | . | TRBV12-5 | . | CASAHGGTLYNEQFF | TGTGCTAGTGCCCACGGGGGGACACTGTACAATGAGCAGTTCTTC
TRBJ1-1 | once | TRBV28 | . | CASSLSGYTEAFF | TGTGCCAGCAGTTTATCCGGGTACACTGAAGCTTTCTTT
TRBJ1-1 | few | TRBV5-5 | . | CASSRMGENTEAFF | TGTGCCAGCAGCCGTATGGGAGAAAACACTGAAGCTTTCTTT
TRBJ2-7 | . | TRBV18 | . | CASSPSRDNEQYF | TGTGCCAGCTCACCAAGCAGGGACAACGAGCAGTACTTC
TRBJ1-2 | . | TRBV5-1 | TRBD1 | CASSLSVGQNYGYTF | TGCGCCAGCAGCTTGTCCGTGGGACAGAACTATGGCTACACCTTC
TRBJ1-1 | few | TRBV7-9 | TRBD1 | CASRTTGEGTEAFF | TGTGCCAGCAGGACGACAGGGGAAGGGACTGAAGCTTTCTTT
TRBJ1-5 | . | TRBV18 | . | CASSPDVQGPQHF | TGTGCCAGCTCACCCGATGTCCAGGGGCCCCAGCATTTT